The clone carrying this T cell receptor beta chain was seen more than once but under ten times. The antigen is undetermined. Both 60 Vbeta primers and 13 Jbeta primers went into the PCR. Generated by immunoSEQ multiplex PCR, the TCRdb table keeps only in-frame clones and is missing some. This table has about 160,000 clones, around 80% appearing once. The data were obtained in a study of cytomegalovirus exposure and HLA in healthy donors. Findings and caveats of the study: Upon later analysis, TCR association rates were observed to vary by HLA locus, being highest for DRB1 and lowest for HLA-C.

V was cut by 0 bases and J by 7 bases, with 13 bases left in between. Germline V gene lookup returns CDR1 LGHNA and CDR2 YSLEER. CDR3 length: 15 residues. Sequencing was done on a sample of PBMCs. The chain has TRBV4-3 and TRBJ1-5, with a weak D call TRBD1 (6 bases). This TCR came from a middle-aged man in good health and CMV-seronegative. CDR3 sequence (DNA): TGCGCCAGCAGCCAAGAGTTAACAGGGCGGCAGCCCCAGCATTTT. Amino acid sequence: CASSQELTGRQPQHF.